These T cell receptor beta chains were read from a single sample in a study of T cells in Graves' hyperthyroidism and ophthalmopathy. TCRdb re-analysed the multiplex PCR reads in MiXCR, keeping a single row per CDR3 protein. This table holds more than 500,000 distinct CDR3 sequences, around 16% found once. Sequencing was done on a sample of blood. Every receptor here comes from a woman aged 30 to 39 with Graves' hyperthyroidism. CDR3s include the opening cysteine and the closing phenylalanine or tryptophan. The D gene is left open where the match is weak. Clone size appears in some rows only: once, few, many, or a class for an expanded clone.

v_gene	abundance	d_gene	j_gene	len	CDR3nt	CDR3aa
TRBV19	few	TRBD2	TRBJ2-2	14	TGTGCCAGTAGTAGCTATCGGGGGGCCGGGGAGCTGTTTTTT	CASSSYRGAGELFF
TRBV20-1	.	TRBD1	TRBJ2-1	16	TGCAGTGCTACTGGACAGGGGGCAAGCTCCTACAATGAGCAGTTCTTC	CSATGQGASSYNEQFF
TRBV6-1	few	TRBD1	TRBJ2-5	16	TGTGCCAGCAGTCCCCCCATCGGACAGGACCAAGAGACCCAGTACTTC	CASSPPIGQDQETQYF
TRBV11-3	many	.	TRBJ2-1	15	TGTGCCAGCAGCCCCAGGGGAGGGGCCTACAATGAGCAGTTCTTC	CASSPRGGAYNEQFF
TRBV13	many	TRBD1	TRBJ2-1	17	TGTGCCAGCAGCCGATCCGGGACAGCGAGCTCCTACAATGAGCAGTTCTTC	CASSRSGTASSYNEQFF
TRBV4-1	few	.	TRBJ1-2	16	TGCGCCAGCAGCGAAACCGGGACCCCCGGGAGCTATGGCTACACCTTC	CASSETGTPGSYGYTF
TRBV12-3/TRBV12-4	.	.	TRBJ2-7	14	TGTGCCAGCAGTTTAGAGGGGCGTCGCGACGAGCAGTACTTC	CASSLEGRRDEQYF
TRBV4-3	.	TRBD1	TRBJ1-6	15	TGCGCCAGCAGCCAAGATAGGACAGGTGGGGCACCCCTCCACTTT	CASSQDRTGGAPLHF
TRBV7-2	many	.	TRBJ1-2	13	TGTGCCAGCAGCCGAGACAGGTCGCGTGGCTACACCTTC	CASSRDRSRGYTF
TRBV3-1	many	TRBD1	TRBJ1-2	15	TGTGCCAGCAGCCAAGAGGGGACAGGGGGCGGTGGCTACACCTTC	CASSQEGTGGGGYTF
TRBV11-2	many	.	TRBJ2-7	15	TGTGCCAGCAGCCTCGCCGGGACGACACTTGGGGAGCAGTACTTC	CASSLAGTTLGEQYF
TRBV5-1	many	.	TRBJ1-4	14	TGCGCCAGCAGCTTGGACGGCACTAATGAAAAACTGTTTTTT	CASSLDGTNEKLFF
TRBV29-1	few	.	TRBJ2-7	16	TGCAGCGTTGTAGATTTTCTTCCTGTTCGCCCCTACGAGCAGTACTTC	CSVVDFLPVRPYEQYF
TRBV28	.	TRBD1	TRBJ2-6	18	TGTGCCAGCAGACACCCCAGGACAGGGACCTCTGGGGCCAACGTCCTGACTTTC	CASRHPRTGTSGANVLTF
TRBV2	many	.	TRBJ2-7	13	TGTGCCAGCGGCTTCATGACCTCCTACGAGCAGTACTTC	CASGFMTSYEQYF
TRBV3-1	many	.	TRBJ2-3	14	TGTGCCAGCAGCCAAGTCACTCCCACAGATACGCAGTATTTT	CASSQVTPTDTQYF
TRBV4-3	few	.	TRBJ2-2	16	TGCGCCAGCAGCCCCGGTAGGGCTTTCTACACCGGGGAGCTGTTTTTT	CASSPGRAFYTGELFF
TRBV7-9	few	.	TRBJ2-6	13	TGTGCCAGCAGCTTGGTGGGACCCAACGTCCTGACTTTC	CASSLVGPNVLTF
TRBV6-1	many	.	TRBJ2-5	14	TGTGCCAGCAGTTTTCGACGCCCCCAAGAGACCCAGTACTTC	CASSFRRPQETQYF
TRBV6-1	.	.	TRBJ2-3	15	TGTGCCAGCAGTGTTACCGGAGTCAGAGCAGATACGCAGTATTTT	CASSVTGVRADTQYF
TRBV7-2	many	.	TRBJ1-5	16	TGTGCCAGCAGCCCCCGACAGGACATACGGAATCAGCCCCAGCATTTT	CASSPRQDIRNQPQHF
TRBV2	once	TRBD2	TRBJ2-2	16	TGTGCCACCAAGCTACCAGCGGGACCAAACACCGGGGAGCTGTTTTTT	CATKLPAGPNTGELFF
TRBV18	.	TRBD1	TRBJ1-2	16	TGTGCCAGCTCATACGGACAGGGGTCGGGGGACTATGGCTACACCTTC	CASSYGQGSGDYGYTF
TRBV6-1	many	.	TRBJ1-2	14	TGTGCCAGCAATCCTGACGAGACCCTAGGGGGCTACACCTTC	CASNPDETLGGYTF
TRBV2	many	TRBD1	TRBJ2-5	15	TGTGCCAGCAGTGATACAGGGGGCGGACAAGAGACCCAGTACTTC	CASSDTGGGQETQYF
TRBV14	few	.	TRBJ2-1	11	TGTGCCAGCAGCCATGAGGGTGAGCAGTTCTTC	CASSHEGEQFF
TRBV3-1	many	TRBD1	TRBJ2-7	15	TGTGCCAGCAGCCAAGCTAACAGGGGGCGCGACGAGCAGTACTTC	CASSQANRGRDEQYF
TRBV28	.	.	TRBJ1-5	14	TGTGCCAGCAGCCGACTCGGGGCGAAAGGGTCCCAGCATTTT	CASSRLGAKGSQHF
TRBV12-3/TRBV12-4	many	TRBD1	TRBJ2-2	16	TGTGCCAGCAGTTCCTGGGACAGGGCGAACACCGGGGAGCTGTTTTTT	CASSSWDRANTGELFF
TRBV5-1	few	.	TRBJ1-1	15	TGCGCCAGCAGCTTGGATTGGGGGTTTAACACTGAAGCTTTCTTT	CASSLDWGFNTEAFF
TRBV20-1	.	TRBD2	TRBJ2-5	14	TGCAGTGCCAGAACTAGCGGGAGCTCTCAGACCCAGTACTTC	CSARTSGSSQTQYF
TRBV13	.	TRBD1	TRBJ1-2	17	TGTGCCAGCAGCCCACGCCGGGACAGGGGGTGGAACTATGGCTACACCTTC	CASSPRRDRGWNYGYTF
TRBV3-1	few	.	TRBJ1-6	14	TGTGCCAGCAGCCAAGCGCTGCCTAATTCACCCCTCCACTTT	CASSQALPNSPLHF
TRBV11-2	many	.	TRBJ2-7	14	TGTGCCAGCAGCTTAGTAATGATTACGCTCGAGCAGTACTTC	CASSLVMITLEQYF
TRBV7-8	.	TRBD1	TRBJ2-1	16	TGTGCCAGCAGCTTAGGGGGACAGGGGGATCACAATGAGCAGTTCTTC	CASSLGGQGDHNEQFF
TRBV20-1	many	.	TRBJ2-7	13	TGCAGTGCTATAACAGGGTATTCCTACGAGCAGTACTTC	CSAITGYSYEQYF
TRBV10-3	many	.	TRBJ1-3	15	TGTGCCATCAGTGAGTTTGGCAGAAGAGGAAACACCATATATTTT	CAISEFGRRGNTIYF